This record concerns one TCR beta chain sequence. The data stem from a study of blood T cell repertoires in COVID-19. Study background: Sites in the United States, Italy and Spain provided acute and convalescent COVID-19 samples.

This CDR3 contains 14 residues. The V gene's germline CDR1 is LGHDT and CDR2 YNNKEL (reference sequence). Deletions cut 4 bases from V and 6 bases from J, with 15 bases between. As processed by the authors: Estimation of nucleated cell counts was performed using reference gene primer amplification. Clones were sequenced by immunoSEQ multiplex PCR, and TCRdb holds only the in-frame ones, with some missing. That table is the source of V, J and clone size, and D and trimming were worked out from the DNA. This sample has roughly 430,000 clones, with 70% to 90% found just once. J is TRBJ1-2 and V is TRBV3-1 (or the pseudogene TRBV3-2), with D unresolved. The sequenced sample consisted of PBMCs or T cells enriched from blood (not recorded which). The TCR originated in a middle-aged woman with acute COVID-19. The CDR3 nucleotides read TGTGCCAGCAGCCGAAAGAGCGCGGTCCATGGCTACACCTTC. It specifies CASSRKSAVHGYTF.